This is a list of T cell receptor beta chains from one sample in a study of T cell responses to AZD1222 COVID-19 vaccine. Clones were read by immunoSEQ multiplex PCR, and TCRdb kept only the in-frame ones, dropping some. The repertoire has more than 120,000 clones, 88% of them found once; the top ten carry about 5.4%. This sample comprised peripheral blood, obtained 28 days after the second dose of the MenACWY control vaccine. These receptors all come from an adult who received the MenACWY meningococcal vaccine as a control. CDR3s include the opening cysteine and the closing phenylalanine or tryptophan. Rows may omit the clone size; those that give it use once, few, many or a size class.

clone_size,v_call,j_call,cdr3_aa
.,TRBV4-2,TRBJ1-1,CASSASGKSNTEAFF
.,TRBV7-2,TRBJ1-3,CASSTGGTSSGNTIYF
.,TRBV28,TRBJ1-1,CASSRTEATEAFF
few,TRBV7-2,TRBJ1-1,CASSFDRRPDEAFF
.,TRBV21-1,TRBJ2-7,CASSKGSRSYEQYF
.,TRBV30,TRBJ1-5,CAWSVRQGAFYSNQPQHF
once,TRBV7-3,TRBJ2-2,CASSFSGTGELFF
.,TRBV19,TRBJ1-2,CASSRDRANYGYTF
.,TRBV19,TRBJ2-6,CASSPRPGVSTGANVLTF
.,TRBV28,TRBJ2-3,CASTTSGSTDTQYF
.,TRBV7-6,TRBJ2-3,CASSFRDRKYTSTDTQYF
.,TRBV7-2,TRBJ1-2,CASSSGQFYGYTF
few,TRBV7-2,TRBJ1-6,CASSSRNSPLHF
.,TRBV6-5,TRBJ2-6,CASSPDRAGANVLTF
once,TRBV25-1,TRBJ1-4,CASSAPGQGIEKLFF
.,TRBV15,TRBJ1-5,CATSSPSPSFNQPQHF
.,TRBV5-1,TRBJ2-7,CASSQGGAGAYEQYF
few,TRBV19,TRBJ1-5,CASDLGLNSNQPQHF
.,TRBV5-1,TRBJ2-2,CASSFPGRGNTGELFF
.,TRBV28,TRBJ1-1,CASSLETMAFF
.,TRBV28,TRBJ1-2,CASTLGNNYGYTF
.,TRBV4-3,TRBJ2-7,CASSQELGGGEQYF